The source of this TCR beta chain is a study of CD8+ T cells in alopecia areata. Sequencing relied on a cDNA template that was reverse transcribed from extracted RNA. Only in-frame clones appear in the TCRdb table, and some are missing; sequencing was by immunoSEQ multiplex PCR. The data contain some 130,000 clones, roughly 50% of them seen just once; the ten biggest clones take up around 20%. Specimens obtained from alopecia areata patients comprised lesional scalp punch biopsies and peripheral blood. The CDR3 covers 15 residues. Germline V gives CDR1 SGDLS, CDR2 YYNGEE. V was pared by 4 bases and J by 7 bases, with 11 bases of the junction left unmatched.

The chain is built from TRBV9 and TRBJ2-7; 10 bases map to TRBD1. The origin of this receptor is a human donor with alopecia areata. Material: CD8+ T cells sorted from blood, obtained at week 0. The CDR3 spells CASSFRGQGTQEQYF. CDR3 nucleotides: TGTGCCAGCAGCTTCCGGGGACAGGGGACGCAGGAGCAGTACTTC.